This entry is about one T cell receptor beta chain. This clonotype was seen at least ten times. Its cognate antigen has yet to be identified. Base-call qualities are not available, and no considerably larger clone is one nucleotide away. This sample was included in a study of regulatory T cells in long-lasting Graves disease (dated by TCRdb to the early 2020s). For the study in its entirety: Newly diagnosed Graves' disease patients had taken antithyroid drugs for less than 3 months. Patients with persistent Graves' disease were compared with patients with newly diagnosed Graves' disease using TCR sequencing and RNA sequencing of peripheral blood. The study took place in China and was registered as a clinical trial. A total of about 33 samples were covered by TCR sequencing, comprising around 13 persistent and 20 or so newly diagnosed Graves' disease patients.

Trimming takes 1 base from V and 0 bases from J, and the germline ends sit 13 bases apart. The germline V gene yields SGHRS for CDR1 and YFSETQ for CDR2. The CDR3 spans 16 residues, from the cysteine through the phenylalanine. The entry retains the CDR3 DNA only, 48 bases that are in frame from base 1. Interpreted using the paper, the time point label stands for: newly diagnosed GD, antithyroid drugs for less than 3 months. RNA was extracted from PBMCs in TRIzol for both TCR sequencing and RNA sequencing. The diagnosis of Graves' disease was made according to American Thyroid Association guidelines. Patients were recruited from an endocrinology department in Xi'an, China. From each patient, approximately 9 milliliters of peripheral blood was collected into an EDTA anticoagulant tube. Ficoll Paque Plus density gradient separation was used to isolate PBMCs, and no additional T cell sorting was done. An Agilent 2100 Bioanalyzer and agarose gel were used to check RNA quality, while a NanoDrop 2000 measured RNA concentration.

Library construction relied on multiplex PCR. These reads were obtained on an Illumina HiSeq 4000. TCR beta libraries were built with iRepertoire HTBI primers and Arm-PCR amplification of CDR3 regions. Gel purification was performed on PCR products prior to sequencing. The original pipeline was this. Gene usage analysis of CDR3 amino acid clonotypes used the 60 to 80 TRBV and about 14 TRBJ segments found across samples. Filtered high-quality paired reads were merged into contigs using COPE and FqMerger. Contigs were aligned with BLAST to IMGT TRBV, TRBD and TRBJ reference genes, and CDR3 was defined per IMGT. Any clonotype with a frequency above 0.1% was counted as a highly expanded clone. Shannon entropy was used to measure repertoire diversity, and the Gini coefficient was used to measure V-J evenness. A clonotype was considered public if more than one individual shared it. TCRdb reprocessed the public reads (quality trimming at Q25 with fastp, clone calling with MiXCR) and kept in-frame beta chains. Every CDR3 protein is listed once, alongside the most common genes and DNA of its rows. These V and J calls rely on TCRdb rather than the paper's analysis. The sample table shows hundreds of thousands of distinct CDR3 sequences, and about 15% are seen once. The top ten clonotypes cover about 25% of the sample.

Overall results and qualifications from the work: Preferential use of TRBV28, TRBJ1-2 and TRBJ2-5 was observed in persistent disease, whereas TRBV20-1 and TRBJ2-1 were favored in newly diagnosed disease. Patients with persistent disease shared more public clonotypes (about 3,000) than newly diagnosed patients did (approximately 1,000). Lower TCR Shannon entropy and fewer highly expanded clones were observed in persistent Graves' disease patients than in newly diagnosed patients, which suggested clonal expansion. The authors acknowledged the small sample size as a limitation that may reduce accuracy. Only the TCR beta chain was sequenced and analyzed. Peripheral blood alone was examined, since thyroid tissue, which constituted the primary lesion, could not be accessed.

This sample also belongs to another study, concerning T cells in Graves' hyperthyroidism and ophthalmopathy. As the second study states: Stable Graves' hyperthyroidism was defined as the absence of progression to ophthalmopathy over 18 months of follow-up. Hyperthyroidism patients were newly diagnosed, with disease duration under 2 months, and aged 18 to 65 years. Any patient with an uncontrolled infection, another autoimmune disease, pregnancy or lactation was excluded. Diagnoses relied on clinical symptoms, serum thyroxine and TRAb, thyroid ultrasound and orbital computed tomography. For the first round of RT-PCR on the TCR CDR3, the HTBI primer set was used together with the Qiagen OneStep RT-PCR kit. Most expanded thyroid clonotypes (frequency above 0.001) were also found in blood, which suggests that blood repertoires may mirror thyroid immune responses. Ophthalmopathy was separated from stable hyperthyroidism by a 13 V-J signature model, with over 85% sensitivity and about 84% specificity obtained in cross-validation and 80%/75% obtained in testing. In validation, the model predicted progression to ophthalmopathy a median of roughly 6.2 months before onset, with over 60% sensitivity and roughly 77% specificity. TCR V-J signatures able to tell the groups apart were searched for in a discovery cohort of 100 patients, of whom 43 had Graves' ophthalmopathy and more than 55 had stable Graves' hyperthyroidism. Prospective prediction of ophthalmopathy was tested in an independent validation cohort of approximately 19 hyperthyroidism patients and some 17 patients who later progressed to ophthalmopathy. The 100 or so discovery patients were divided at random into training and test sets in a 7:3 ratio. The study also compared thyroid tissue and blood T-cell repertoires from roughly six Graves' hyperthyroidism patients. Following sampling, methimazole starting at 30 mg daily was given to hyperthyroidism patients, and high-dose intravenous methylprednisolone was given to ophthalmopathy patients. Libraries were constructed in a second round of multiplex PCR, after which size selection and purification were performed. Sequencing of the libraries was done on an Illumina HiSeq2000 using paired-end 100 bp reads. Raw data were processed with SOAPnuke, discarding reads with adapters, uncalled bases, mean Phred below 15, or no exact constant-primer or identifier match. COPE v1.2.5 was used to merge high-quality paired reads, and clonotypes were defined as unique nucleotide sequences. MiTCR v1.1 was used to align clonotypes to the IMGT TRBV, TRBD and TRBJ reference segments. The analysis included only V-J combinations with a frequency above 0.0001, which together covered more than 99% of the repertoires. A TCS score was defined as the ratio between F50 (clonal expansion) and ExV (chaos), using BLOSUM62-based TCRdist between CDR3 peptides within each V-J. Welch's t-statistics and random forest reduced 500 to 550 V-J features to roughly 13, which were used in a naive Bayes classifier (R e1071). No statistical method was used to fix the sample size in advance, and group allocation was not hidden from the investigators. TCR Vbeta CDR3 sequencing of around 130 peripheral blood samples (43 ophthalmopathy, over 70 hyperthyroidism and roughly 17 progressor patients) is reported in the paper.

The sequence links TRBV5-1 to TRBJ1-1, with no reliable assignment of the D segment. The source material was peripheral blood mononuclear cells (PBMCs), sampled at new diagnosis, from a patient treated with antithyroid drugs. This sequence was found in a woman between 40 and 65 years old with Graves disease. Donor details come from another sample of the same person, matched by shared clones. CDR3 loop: CASSLRAEAMNTEAFF. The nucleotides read TGCGCCAGCAGCTTGAGGGCAGAGGCGATGAACACTGAAGCTTTCTTT.